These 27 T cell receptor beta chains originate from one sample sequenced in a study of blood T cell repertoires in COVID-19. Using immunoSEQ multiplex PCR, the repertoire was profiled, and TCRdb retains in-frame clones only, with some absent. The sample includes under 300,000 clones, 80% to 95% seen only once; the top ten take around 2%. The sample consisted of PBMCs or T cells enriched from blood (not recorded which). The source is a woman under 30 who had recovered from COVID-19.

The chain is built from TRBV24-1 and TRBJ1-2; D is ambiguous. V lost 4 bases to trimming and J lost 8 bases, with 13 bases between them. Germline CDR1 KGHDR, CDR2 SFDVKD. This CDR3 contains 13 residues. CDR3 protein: CATSEAAGSGYTF. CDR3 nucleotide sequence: TGTGCCACCAGTGAGGCGGCCGGGAGCGGCTACACCTTC.

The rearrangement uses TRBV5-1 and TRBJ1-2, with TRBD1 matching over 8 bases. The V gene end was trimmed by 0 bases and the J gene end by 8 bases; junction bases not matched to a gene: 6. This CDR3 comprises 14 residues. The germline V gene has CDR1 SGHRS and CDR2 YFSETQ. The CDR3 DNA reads TGCGCCAGCAGCTTGGACAGGGGGGAGAGAGGCTACACCTTC. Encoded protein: CASSLDRGERGYTF.

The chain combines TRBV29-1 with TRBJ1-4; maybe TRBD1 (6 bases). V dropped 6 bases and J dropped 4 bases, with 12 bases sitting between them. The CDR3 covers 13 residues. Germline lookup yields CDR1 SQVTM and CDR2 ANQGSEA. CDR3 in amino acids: CSVRGLFNEKLFF. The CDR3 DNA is TGCAGCGTGAGGGGGTTATTTAATGAAAAACTGTTTTTT.

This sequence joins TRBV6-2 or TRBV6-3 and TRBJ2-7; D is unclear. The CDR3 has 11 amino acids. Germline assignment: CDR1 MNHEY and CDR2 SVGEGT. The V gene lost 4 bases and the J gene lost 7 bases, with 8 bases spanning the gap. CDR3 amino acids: CASSSNSEQYF. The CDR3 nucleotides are TGTGCCAGCAGTTCGAACTCTGAGCAGTACTTC.

CDR3 nucleotides: TGCGCCAGCAGCCAAGATCAAGTGGGGGCGCATGAAAAACTGTTTTTT. Translation: CASSQDQVGAHEKLFF. J is TRBJ1-4 and V is TRBV4-3, with D possibly TRBD1 on 6 matching bases. The germline gives CDR1 LGHNA, CDR2 YSLEER. This CDR3 spans 16 amino acids. V was shortened by 0 bases and J by 6 bases, with 14 bases between the two germline ends.

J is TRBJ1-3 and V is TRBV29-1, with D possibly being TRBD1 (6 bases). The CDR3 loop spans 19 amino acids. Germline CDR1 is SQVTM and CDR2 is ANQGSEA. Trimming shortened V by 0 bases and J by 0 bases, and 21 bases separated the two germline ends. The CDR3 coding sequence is TGCAGCGTTGAAGACAGGGCCTTGACAGGCCCTAGCTCTGGAAACACCATATATTTT. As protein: CSVEDRALTGPSSGNTIYF.

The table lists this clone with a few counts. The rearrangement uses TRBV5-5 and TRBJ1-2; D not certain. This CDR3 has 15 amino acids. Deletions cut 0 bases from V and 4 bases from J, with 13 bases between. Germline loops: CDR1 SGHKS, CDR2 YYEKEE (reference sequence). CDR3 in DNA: TGTGCCAGCAGCTTGGAGCCCAATCTTATCTATGGCTACACCTTC. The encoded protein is CASSLEPNLIYGYTF.

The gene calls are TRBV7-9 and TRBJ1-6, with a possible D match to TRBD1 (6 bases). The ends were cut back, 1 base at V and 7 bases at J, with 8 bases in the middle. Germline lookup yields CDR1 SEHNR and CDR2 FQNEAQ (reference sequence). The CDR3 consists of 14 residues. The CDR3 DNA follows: TGTGCCAGCAGCTTAGAGGGGGTCAATTCACCCCTCCACTTT. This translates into CASSLEGVNSPLHF. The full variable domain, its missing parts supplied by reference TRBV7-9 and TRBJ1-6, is DTGVSQNPRHKITKRGQNVTFRCDPISEHNRLYWYRQTLGQGPEFLTYFQNEAQLEKSRLLSDRFSAERPKGSFSTLEIQRTEQGDSAMYLCASSLEGVNSPLHFGNGTRLTVT.

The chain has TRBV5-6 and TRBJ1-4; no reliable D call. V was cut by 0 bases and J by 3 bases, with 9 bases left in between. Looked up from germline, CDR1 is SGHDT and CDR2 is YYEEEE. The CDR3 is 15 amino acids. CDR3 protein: CASSLVTSSNEKLFF. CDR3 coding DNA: TGTGCCAGCAGCTTGGTGACTTCCTCTAATGAAAAACTGTTTTTT.

The CDR3 sequence is CASSQARGTGSLFF. The CDR3 coding sequence is TGCGCCAGCAGCCAAGCACGCGGGACAGGGAGTCTGTTTTTT. This sequence joins TRBV4-1 and TRBJ1-4; 9 nucleotides agree with TRBD1. Germline-derived CDR1 and CDR2 are MGHRA and YSYEKL. The CDR3 is made up of 14 amino acids. The V and J ends lost 1 base and 14 bases, in that order; junction bases with no gene match: 8.

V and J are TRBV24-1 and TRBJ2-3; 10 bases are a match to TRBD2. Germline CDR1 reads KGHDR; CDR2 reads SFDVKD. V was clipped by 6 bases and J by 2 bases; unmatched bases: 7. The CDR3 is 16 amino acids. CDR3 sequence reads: CATSKRSGGDTDTQYF. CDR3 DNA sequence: TGTGCCACCAGTAAGAGGAGCGGGGGGGACACAGATACGCAGTATTTT.

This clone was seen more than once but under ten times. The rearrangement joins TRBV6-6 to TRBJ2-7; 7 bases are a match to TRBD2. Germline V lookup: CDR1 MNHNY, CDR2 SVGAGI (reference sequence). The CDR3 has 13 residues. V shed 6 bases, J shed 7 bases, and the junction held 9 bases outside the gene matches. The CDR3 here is CASSTGTTYEQYF. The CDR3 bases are TGTGCCAGCAGCACCGGGACTACTTATGAGCAGTACTTC.

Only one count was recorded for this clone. The CDR3 DNA sequence: TGTGCCAGCAGCATACGACAGTGGAAAGCTTTCTTT. Amino acids: CASSIRQWKAFF. The V and J genes are TRBV3-1 (or the pseudogene TRBV3-2) and TRBJ1-1; tentative D call: TRBD1 (5 bases). The CDR3 is 12 residues long. Germline values: CDR1 LGHDT, CDR2 YNNKEL (reference sequence). The V end was cut by 5 bases, the J end by 9 bases, with 13 bases between.

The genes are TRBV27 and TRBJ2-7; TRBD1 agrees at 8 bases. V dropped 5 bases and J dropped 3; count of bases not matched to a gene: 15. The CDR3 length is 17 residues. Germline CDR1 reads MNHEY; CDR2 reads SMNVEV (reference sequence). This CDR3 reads CASSGDRRTLRVYEQYF. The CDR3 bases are TGTGCCAGCAGTGGGGACAGGAGAACCCTTAGGGTCTACGAGCAGTACTTC.

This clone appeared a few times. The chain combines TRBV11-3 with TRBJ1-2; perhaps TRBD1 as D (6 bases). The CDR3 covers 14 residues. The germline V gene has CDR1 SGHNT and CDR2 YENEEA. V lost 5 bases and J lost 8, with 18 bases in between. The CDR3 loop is CASSQGTRNDGYTF. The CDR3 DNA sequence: TGTGCCAGCAGCCAGGGGACACGCAATGACGGCTACACCTTC.

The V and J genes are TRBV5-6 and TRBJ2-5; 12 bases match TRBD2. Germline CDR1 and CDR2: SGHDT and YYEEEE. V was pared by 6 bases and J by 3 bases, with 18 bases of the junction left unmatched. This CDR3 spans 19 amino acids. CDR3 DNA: TGTGCCAGCATTCTTGGAGGGTACCTTGGACTAGCGGGAAAAGAGACCCAGTACTTC. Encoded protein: CASILGGYLGLAGKETQYF.

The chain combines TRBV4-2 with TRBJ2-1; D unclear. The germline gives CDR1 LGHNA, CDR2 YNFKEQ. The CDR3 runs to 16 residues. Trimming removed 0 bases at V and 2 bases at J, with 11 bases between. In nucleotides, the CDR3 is TGTGCCAGCAGCCAAGAGGGTAGCTTAACCTACAATGAGCAGTTCTTC. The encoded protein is CASSQEGSLTYNEQFF.

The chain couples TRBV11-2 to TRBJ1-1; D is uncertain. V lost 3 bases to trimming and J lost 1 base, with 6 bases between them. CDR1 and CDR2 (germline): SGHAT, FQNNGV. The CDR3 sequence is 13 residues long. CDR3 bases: TGTGCCAGCAGCTTGGCCCCGAACACTGAAGCTTTCTTT. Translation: CASSLAPNTEAFF. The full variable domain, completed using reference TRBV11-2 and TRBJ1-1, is EAGVAQSPRYKIIEKRQSVAFWCNPISGHATLYWYQQILGQGPKLLIQFQNNGVVDDSQLPKDRFSAERLKGVDSTLKIQPAKLEDSAVYLCASSLAPNTEAFFGQGTRLTVV.

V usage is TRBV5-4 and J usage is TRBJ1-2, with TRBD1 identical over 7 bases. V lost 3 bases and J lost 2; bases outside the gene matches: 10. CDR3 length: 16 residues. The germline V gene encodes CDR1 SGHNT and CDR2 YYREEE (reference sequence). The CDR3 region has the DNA TGTGCCAGCAGCTCGGACCCGGGACAGACAAACTATGGCTACACCTTC. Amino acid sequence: CASSSDPGQTNYGYTF. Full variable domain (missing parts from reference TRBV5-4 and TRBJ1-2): ETGVTQSPTHLIKTRGQQVTLRCSSQSGHNTVSWYQQALGQGPQFIFQYYREEENGRGNFPPRFSGLQFPNYSSELNVNALELDDSALYLCASSSDPGQTNYGYTFGSGTRLTVV.

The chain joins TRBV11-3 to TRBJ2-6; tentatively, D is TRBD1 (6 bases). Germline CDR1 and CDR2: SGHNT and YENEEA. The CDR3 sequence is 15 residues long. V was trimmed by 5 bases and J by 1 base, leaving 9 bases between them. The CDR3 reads CASSVRGSGANVLTF. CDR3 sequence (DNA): TGTGCCAGCAGCGTCAGGGGATCTGGGGCCAACGTCCTGACTTTC.

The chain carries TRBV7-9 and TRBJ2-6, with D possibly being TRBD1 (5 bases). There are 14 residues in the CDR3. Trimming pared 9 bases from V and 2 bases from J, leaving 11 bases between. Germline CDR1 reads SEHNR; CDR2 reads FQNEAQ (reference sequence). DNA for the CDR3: TGTGCCAGGCGTGGGGCCCCTGGGGCCAACGTCCTGACTTTC. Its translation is CARRGAPGANVLTF.

The CDR3 coding sequence is TGCGCCAGCAGCGTAGAATACAGGGGTCCAGATACGCAGTATTTT. This sequence encodes CASSVEYRGPDTQYF. The chain employs TRBV5-1 and TRBJ2-3; 7 bases align to TRBD1. The CDR3 length is 15 residues. J lost 4 bases, V lost 4 bases, and 9 bases had no gene match. CDR1 and CDR2 from the germline V gene are SGHRS and YFSETQ. Full variable domain (missing parts from reference TRBV5-1 and TRBJ2-3): KAGVTQTPRYLIKTRGQQVTLSCSPISGHRSVSWYQQTPGQGLQFLFEYFSETQRNKGNFPGRFSGRQFSNSRSEMNVSTLELGDSALYLCASSVEYRGPDTQYFGPGTRLTVL.

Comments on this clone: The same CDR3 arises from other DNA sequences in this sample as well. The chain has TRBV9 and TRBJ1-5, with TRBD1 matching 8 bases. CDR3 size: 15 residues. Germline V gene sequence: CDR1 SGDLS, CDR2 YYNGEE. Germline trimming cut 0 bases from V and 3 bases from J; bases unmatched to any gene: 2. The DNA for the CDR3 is TGTGCCAGCAGCGTAGGGGGACAGGTCAATCAGCCCCAGCATTTT. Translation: CASSVGGQVNQPQHF.

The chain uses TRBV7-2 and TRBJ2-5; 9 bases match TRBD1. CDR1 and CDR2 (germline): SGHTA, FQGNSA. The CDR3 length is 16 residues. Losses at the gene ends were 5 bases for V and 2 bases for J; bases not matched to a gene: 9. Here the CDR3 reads CASSPKGQGWQETQYF. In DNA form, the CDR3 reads TGTGCCAGCAGCCCCAAGGGACAGGGATGGCAAGAGACCCAGTACTTC. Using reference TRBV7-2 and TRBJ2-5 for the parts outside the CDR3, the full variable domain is GAGVSQSPSNKVTEKGKDVELRCDPISGHTALYWYRQSLGQGLEFLIYFQGNSAPDKSGLPSDRFSAERTGGSVSTLTIQRTQQEDSAVYLCASSPKGQGWQETQYFGPGTRLLVL.

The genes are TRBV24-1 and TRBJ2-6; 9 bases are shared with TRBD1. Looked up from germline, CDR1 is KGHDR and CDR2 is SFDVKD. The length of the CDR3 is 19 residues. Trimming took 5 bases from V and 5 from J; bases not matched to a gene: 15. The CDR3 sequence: CATSGKTGQGVSRANVLTF. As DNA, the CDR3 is TGTGCCACCAGTGGTAAAACGGGACAGGGAGTCTCACGGGCCAACGTCCTGACTTTC.

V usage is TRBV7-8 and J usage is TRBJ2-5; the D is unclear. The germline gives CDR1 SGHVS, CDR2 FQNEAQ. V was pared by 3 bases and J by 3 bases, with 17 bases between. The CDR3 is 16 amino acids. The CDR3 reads CASSFQFNAAKETQYF. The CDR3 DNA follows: TGTGCCAGCAGCTTTCAGTTCAATGCGGCAAAAGAGACCCAGTACTTC.

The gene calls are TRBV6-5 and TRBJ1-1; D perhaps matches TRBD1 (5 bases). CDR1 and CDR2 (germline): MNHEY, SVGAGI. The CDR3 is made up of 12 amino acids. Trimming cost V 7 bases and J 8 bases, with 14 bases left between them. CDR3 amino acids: CASKRGTFEAFF. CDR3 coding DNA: TGTGCCAGCAAAAGGGGAACCTTCGAAGCTTTCTTT.